In this sample, the clone carrying this T cell receptor (beta chain) turned up many times. Germline values: CDR1 SEHNR, CDR2 FQNEAQ (reference sequence). CDR3 length equals 16 residues. The germline V and J ends were trimmed by 6 bases and 6 bases, with 20 bases remaining between them. Molecular barcoding with unique molecular identifiers was used for the TCRbeta library. TCRdb re-called the PCR reads with MiXCR, one entry per CDR3 protein. Seen here are under 300,000 distinct CDR3 sequences, more than 7.5% observed once, and the top ten hold approximately 5.4%. This record belongs to a study of T-cell reconstitution after alpha-beta-depleted transplantation in children.

This sequence joins TRBV7-9 and TRBJ2-2; a possible D gene is TRBD1 (5 bases). This receptor was identified in a human donor who donated a stem cell graft to a child with SCID. This sample comprised PBMCs from the stem cell graft donor, obtained from the stem cell graft. The CDR3 bases are TGTGCCAGCAGTCCCACCTGGGGCAGGTTAGCCGGGGAGCTGTTTTTT. It translates to CASSPTWGRLAGELFF.